This TCR beta chain emerged from a study of blood T cells in healthy people across ages. A second PCR, run for about 7 to 11 cycles, used a sample-barcoded 5' primer plus a J-beta primer mix. TCRdb used MiXCR to reprocess the 5' RACE reads, holding one entry per CDR3 protein. Of about 1.4 million distinct CDR3 sequences listed, approximately 59% were seen once; the top ten hold about 6.3%. Per germline, CDR1 LGHDT and CDR2 YNNKEL (reference sequence). The CDR3 sequence runs 18 residues, both termini included. Of note for this clonotype: The limits of the CDR3 on the DNA are not certain, so only TCRdb's listed CDR3 is given.

The sequencing input was blood. The receptor was derived from a man younger than 35 in good health. This chain connects TRBV3-1 to TRBJ2-7; the table gives TRBD1 as D, unverified against the DNA. The CDR3 here is CASSQVGAGSGSSYEQCF.